This TCR beta chain was identified in a study of cytomegalovirus exposure and HLA in healthy donors. As for this clone: Its antigen is unknown.

This CDR3 region has 14 residues. Germline V lookup: CDR1 SNHLY, CDR2 FYNNEI. The V gene end was trimmed by 6 bases and the J gene end by 3 bases; junction bases not matched to a gene: 8. Use of 60 Vbeta and 13 Jbeta primers characterized the PCR. Assay: immunoSEQ multiplex PCR; the TCRdb copy retains only in-frame clones and omits some. The data show more than 85,000 clones, around 76% seen once. Study results and caveats: A later analysis revealed that TCR association rates differed between HLA loci, peaking at DRB1 and bottoming out at HLA-C.

The sequencing input was PBMCs. The gene calls are TRBV2 and TRBJ2-7; TRBD2 agrees at 7 bases. The sequence was collected from a man younger than 45 in good health and CMV-seropositive. CDR3 DNA: TGTGCCAGCAGGGGGGGGACGGGACTCTACGAGCAGTACTTC. It is translated as CASRGGTGLYEQYF.